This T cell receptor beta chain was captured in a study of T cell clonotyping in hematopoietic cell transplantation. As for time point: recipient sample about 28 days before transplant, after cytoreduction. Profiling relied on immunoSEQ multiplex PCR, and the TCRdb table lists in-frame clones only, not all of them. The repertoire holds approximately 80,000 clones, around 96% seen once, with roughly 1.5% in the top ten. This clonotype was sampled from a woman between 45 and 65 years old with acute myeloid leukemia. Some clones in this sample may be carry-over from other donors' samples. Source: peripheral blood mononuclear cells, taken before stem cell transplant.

DNA for the CDR3: TGTGCCAGCAGCTGGATAGGAGATACGCAGTATTTT. Its translation: CASSWIGDTQYF. The chain couples TRBV2 to TRBJ2-3, with D uncertain. Germline lookup yields CDR1 SNHLY and CDR2 FYNNEI. V gave up 6 bases and J gave up 5 bases, with 9 bases separating them. This CDR3 region has 12 residues.